Included here is one T cell receptor beta chain sequence, with context. The clone's antigen remains unknown. Base qualities were left out, and no much larger clone turns up one base away. This sample is part of a study of blood T cell repertoires in COVID-19 (dated by TCRdb to the early 2020s). In terms of the full investigation: Collaborator samples came from the United States, Italy and Spain and covered acute and convalescent phases of COVID-19. Deeply sampled blood TCRbeta repertoires from subjects exposed to, actively infected with, or recovered from COVID-19 were included in the dataset. Where available, HLA class I and class II types were obtained from metadata supplied by the sample provider rather than from assay-based typing. A freely available public database, intended as a resource for researchers studying the immune response to SARS-CoV-2, is where the repertoires were released. Nearly every sample came with metadata listing a de-identified subject ID, COVID-19 status, age in years and sex. The material from the prospective study consisted of cDNA or gDNA derived from T cells, B-cell-depleted T cells, or PBMCs. The samples were drawn from two sources: the first 160 participants of the ongoing ImmuneRACE study, and about 1,300 subjects contributed by 6 global collaborators.

Study-wide conclusions, independent of this receptor: Clinical and demographic metadata were provided uncurated, with the amount varying by source and participant.

Taken from the germline V gene, the CDR1 and CDR2 loops are MNHEY and SVGAGI. V is pared back by 5 bases and J by 1 base, with 8 bases lying between the germline termini. From cysteine to phenylalanine, the CDR3 is 13 amino acids long. The kept DNA is CDR3 alone, 39 bases in frame from the first base. The immunoSEQ Assay, a bias-controlled multiplex PCR, was used to amplify TCRbeta CDR3 regions from genomic DNA. As for how the authors treated the data: Within the assay, amplification of reference gene primers was used to estimate how many nucleated cells each sample contained. To quantify the absolute abundance of each unique TCRbeta CDR3 rearrangement, sequence reads were collapsed and filtered. For each sample, productive Simpson clonality was calculated by taking the square root of Simpson's diversity index across productive rearrangements. TCRdb re-hosts the immuneACCESS table, in-frame sequences only. Its copies lack some clones; in the studies checked, an unresolved V gene accounts for under half of them, and the cause for the rest is not known. V, J and clone size reflect that table, while D and trimming were determined from the DNA. The sample yields some 310,000 clones; around 91% were counted once. The ten largest clones represent more than 0.85% of the sample.

One collaborating source in Seattle enrolled patients while the patients were actively infected and followed the patients over time throughout the course of disease. The collaborating institutions used their own protocols to collect whole blood in K2EDTA tubes. Collaborator samples were shipped for TCRbeta analysis as frozen whole blood, isolated PBMCs, or DNA extracted from either sample type. This TCR came from a woman aged 40 to 50 with COVID-19, enrolled during active disease. The chain uses TRBV6-5 and TRBJ1-1, with an unclear D gene assignment. Source material: peripheral blood. The CDR3 protein is CASSPGGNTEAFF. The sequence in DNA is TGTGCCAGCAGTCCCGGCGGGAACACTGAAGCTTTCTTT.